One sample yielded the 30 T cell receptor beta chains listed below, sequenced in a study of T cell responses to AZD1222 COVID-19 vaccine. Profiled with immunoSEQ multiplex PCR; TCRdb holds only in-frame clones, not every one. The data show 90,000 to 110,000 clones, about 89% seen once. Sequencing was performed on peripheral blood, taken 28 days after the second AZD1222 dose. These receptors were taken from an adult who received the AZD1222 COVID-19 vaccine.

The rearrangement links TRBV4-3 to TRBJ2-6, with 7 nucleotides matching TRBD1. Germline CDR1 LGHNA, CDR2 YSLEER. V was pared by 0 bases and J by 3 bases, with 2 bases of the junction left unmatched. CDR3 length equals 16 residues. Here the CDR3 DNA reads TGCGCCAGCAGCCAAGAAGGGGGCGGTGGGGCCAACGTCCTGACTTTC. Amino acids: CASSQEGGGGANVLTF.

In its sample, this clone was seen a few times. The DNA for the CDR3 is TGTGCCAGTAGTTCAGGGGTAGGCACTGAAGCTTTCTTT. Its protein is CASSSGVGTEAFF. This chain links TRBV19 with TRBJ1-1; tentative D call: TRBD1 (6 bases). The ends were cut back, 5 bases at V and 4 bases at J, with 11 bases in the middle. The CDR3 sequence is 13 residues long. Per the germline V gene, CDR1 is LNHDA and CDR2 is SQIVND (reference sequence).

The rearrangement links TRBV5-4 to TRBJ2-1; TRBD1 matches at 10 bases. The V and J ends lost 2 bases and 8 bases, in that order; junction bases with no gene match: 7. In germline, CDR1 is SGHNT, CDR2 YYREEE (reference sequence). The CDR3 runs to 15 residues. The DNA for the CDR3 is TGTGCCAGCAGCTTAACCGGGACAGGGGTCGATGAGCAGTTCTTC. Its translation: CASSLTGTGVDEQFF.

The V and J genes are TRBV11-3 and TRBJ2-2; no clear D. The germline gives CDR1 SGHNT, CDR2 YENEEA. Between the trimmed V and J ends, which lost 1 base and 3 bases, there was a span of 6 bases. The CDR3 loop spans 14 amino acids. In DNA form, the CDR3 reads TGTGCCAGCAGCTTAGGCATCTACACCGGGGAGCTGTTTTTT. Protein: CASSLGIYTGELFF.

The chain couples TRBV9 to TRBJ1-2; 7 bases line up with TRBD1. CDR3 length: 11 amino acids. After removal of 9 bases from V and 6 bases from J, the junction contained 5 bases not matched to a gene. CDR1 SGDLS and CDR2 YYNGEE come from the germline V gene. DNA of the CDR3: TGTGCCACCCAGGGGGTAGATGGCTACACCTTC. It specifies CATQGVDGYTF.

This chain joins TRBV19 and TRBJ2-7; 9 bases map to TRBD2. The CDR3 spans 14 residues. The V gene end was trimmed by 5 bases and the J gene end by 7 bases; junction bases not matched to a gene: 9. CDR1 and CDR2 from the germline V gene are LNHDA and SQIVND (reference sequence). CDR3 amino acids: CASSAKRGAGEQYF. The CDR3 nucleotides are TGTGCCAGTAGTGCCAAGCGGGGGGCAGGAGAGCAGTACTTC.

The J gene is TRBJ1-4, the V gene TRBV6-5; possible D gene TRBD1, 5 bases. CDR3 size: 14 residues. Germline loops: CDR1 MNHEY, CDR2 SVGAGI. The V gene lost 6 bases and the J gene lost 3 bases, with 11 bases spanning the gap. The CDR3 loop is CASSPGLANEKLFF. CDR3 sequence (DNA): TGTGCCAGCAGCCCAGGGTTAGCTAATGAAAAACTGTTTTTT.

The V call is TRBV6-5, the J call TRBJ2-5; 10 nucleotides align to TRBD1. Germline CDR1 is MNHEY and CDR2 is SVGAGI. The CDR3 loop spans 14 amino acids. With V trimmed by 5 bases and J by 6 bases, 6 bases remained unmatched. The DNA for the CDR3 is TGTGCCAGCAGTCCCGCGGGACAGGGGAAGACCCAGTACTTC. This sequence encodes CASSPAGQGKTQYF.

This rearrangement joins TRBV15 to TRBJ2-1; 9 bases agree with TRBD1. This CDR3 spans 14 amino acids. The V and J ends lost 11 bases and 4 bases, in that order; junction bases with no gene match: 9. From germline, CDR1 is LNHNV and CDR2 YYDKDF (reference sequence). CDR3 sequence: CACRMDRGYNEQFF. The CDR3 nucleotides read TGTGCCTGTAGGATGGACAGGGGTTACAATGAGCAGTTCTTC.

The V gene is TRBV5-8, the J gene TRBJ1-1; 9 bases line up with TRBD1. The CDR3 loop spans 14 amino acids. Germline CDR1 reads SGHTS; CDR2 reads YDEGEE. The junction had 6 bases not matched to a gene; V was cut back by 4 bases and J by 5 bases. The CDR3 sequence is CASSPGQGRTEAFF. The CDR3 DNA sequence: TGTGCCAGCAGCCCCGGACAGGGGAGAACTGAAGCTTTCTTT. Filled out from reference TRBV5-8 and TRBJ1-1, the complete variable domain reads EAGVTQSPTHLIKTRGQQATLRCSPISGHTSVYWYQQALGLGLQFLLWYDEGEERNRGNFPPRFSGRQFPNYSSELNVNALELEDSALYLCASSPGQGRTEAFFGQGTRLTVV.

The chain combines TRBV30 with TRBJ1-3, with D hard to call. V lost 0 bases and J lost 4, with 7 bases in between. CDR3 length equals 13 residues. CDR1 and CDR2 from the germline V gene are GTSNPN and SVGIG (reference sequence). CDR3: CAWSVQFGNTIYF. The CDR3 DNA reads TGTGCCTGGAGTGTACAATTCGGAAACACCATATATTTT.

DNA of the CDR3: TGTGCCAGCAGTTCCCCCCATGGACAGGGAAATGGCTACACCTTC. Encoded protein: CASSSPHGQGNGYTF. The chain carries TRBV28 and TRBJ1-2, with 8 bases that match TRBD1. V dropped 4 bases and J dropped 6; count of bases not matched to a gene: 10. The CDR3 is made up of 15 amino acids. The germline V gene has CDR1 MDHEN and CDR2 SYDVKM.

This rearrangement joins TRBV12-5 to TRBJ2-7; 9 positions agree with TRBD1. Trimming cost V 5 bases and J 6 bases; bases outside gene matches: 14. The CDR3 is 16 amino acids. CDR1 and CDR2 from the germline V gene are LGHNT and FRNRAP. The CDR3 DNA reads as TGTGCTAGTGGTACGACCGGGACAGGGCAGGTTGGCGAGCAGTACTTC. This encodes CASGTTGTGQVGEQYF.

The chain combines TRBV19 with TRBJ2-2; D remains unclear. The CDR3 spans 14 residues. V lost 0 bases and J lost 7, with 9 bases in between. The germline CDR1 and CDR2 sequences are LNHDA and SQIVND (reference sequence). The CDR3 DNA reads TGTGCCAGTAGTATAGATCAGAGTGGCGGGGAGCTGTTTTTT. It encodes CASSIDQSGGELFF.

This chain joins TRBV19 and TRBJ1-2; the match to TRBD1 covers 7 bases. The CDR3 covers 14 residues. Germline V gene lookup returns CDR1 LNHDA and CDR2 SQIVND (reference sequence). Trimming removed 5 bases from V and 6 bases from J; junction bases left unmatched: 9. The CDR3 loop reads CASSATGDRNGYTF. CDR3 in DNA: TGTGCCAGTAGTGCTACAGGGGACCGGAATGGCTACACCTTC.

The J gene is TRBJ2-6, the V gene TRBV2; D remains unclear. The length of the CDR3 is 14 residues. Trimming took off 8 bases at V and 4 bases at J, with 12 bases between the two ends. Germline V gene data show CDR1 as SNHLY and CDR2 as FYNNEI. The DNA for the CDR3 is TGTGCCAGCTGTCGGGTCTCCGGGGCCAACGTCCTGACTTTC. Translating it yields CASCRVSGANVLTF.

V and J are TRBV10-1 and TRBJ2-7, with 8 bases identical to TRBD1. Germline CDR1 and CDR2: WNHNN and SYGVQD (reference sequence). V was clipped by 10 bases and J by 3 bases; unmatched bases: 11. The CDR3 length is 14 residues. CDR3 sequence (DNA): TGCGCCACCGACGTGACAGGGGCCTACTACGAGCAGTACTTC. It codes for CATDVTGAYYEQYF.

This chain uses TRBV6-2 or TRBV6-3 with TRBJ2-1, with TRBD2 identical over 9 bases. Germline loops: CDR1 MNHEY, CDR2 SVGEGT. Germline trimming cut 5 bases from V and 9 bases from J; bases unmatched to any gene: 17. CDR3 length: 17 amino acids. This chain's CDR3 is CASSPILSSGGPGEQFF. The DNA of the CDR3 is TGTGCCAGCAGTCCCATCTTGTCGAGCGGGGGGCCAGGTGAGCAGTTCTTC.

This chain joins TRBV24-1 and TRBJ2-2; the D is unclear. Germline V lookup: CDR1 KGHDR, CDR2 SFDVKD. Trimming cost V 4 bases and J 4 bases, with 3 bases left between them. CDR3 length: 12 residues. The CDR3 DNA sequence: TGTGCCACCAGTGACGCCACCGGGGAGCTGTTTTTT. This gives the protein CATSDATGELFF.

In its sample, this clone was seen a few times. The gene calls are TRBV5-1 and TRBJ2-7; the D is unclear. The CDR3 totals 15 residues. The germline gives CDR1 SGHRS, CDR2 YFSETQ. The germline V and J ends were trimmed by 2 bases and 5 bases, with 17 bases remaining between them. CDR3 coding DNA: TGCGCCAGCAGCTTCCTGGGCAGGTCATCCAACGAGCAGTACTTC. Protein: CASSFLGRSSNEQYF.

This chain uses TRBV20-1 with TRBJ1-1; no clear D. There are 14 residues in the CDR3. Germline lookup yields CDR1 DFQATT and CDR2 SNEGSKA (reference sequence). V was cut by 3 bases and J by 5 bases, with 16 bases left in between. CDR3 sequence (DNA): TGCAGTGCTAGTTTAGCCTCTGGGAGGACTGAAGCTTTCTTT. Protein product: CSASLASGRTEAFF.

The gene calls are TRBV7-8 and TRBJ1-6; 10 nucleotides match TRBD1. The CDR3 loop spans 13 amino acids. J gave up 9 bases and V 8 bases, and 4 bases lay outside the gene matches. CDR1 is SGHVS and CDR2 is FQNEAQ in the germline V gene. CDR3 coding DNA: TGTGCCAGCTCCCGGGACAGGGGTTCACCCCTCCACTTT. It encodes CASSRDRGSPLHF.

This chain connects TRBV19 to TRBJ1-1; D is ambiguous. This CDR3 comprises 13 residues. Trimming cost V 5 bases and J 2 bases, with 9 bases left between them. CDR1 and CDR2 from the germline V gene are LNHDA and SQIVND (reference sequence). The CDR3 loop reads CASSGGANTEAFF. CDR3 in DNA: TGTGCCAGTAGTGGAGGAGCAAACACTGAAGCTTTCTTT.

This rearrangement joins TRBV7-2 to TRBJ2-1, with D tentatively TRBD1 (5 bases). V was cut by 5 bases and J by 4 bases, with 9 bases left in between. Germline V gene lookup returns CDR1 SGHTA and CDR2 FQGNSA. The CDR3 loop spans 13 amino acids. Here the CDR3 reads CASSPDRYNEQFF. The CDR3 DNA is TGTGCCAGCAGCCCAGACAGATACAATGAGCAGTTCTTC. Drawing the rest from reference TRBV7-2 and TRBJ2-1, the complete variable domain is GAGVSQSPSNKVTEKGKDVELRCDPISGHTALYWYRQSLGQGLEFLIYFQGNSAPDKSGLPSDRFSAERTGGSVSTLTIQRTQQEDSAVYLCASSPDRYNEQFFGPGTRLTVL.

The chain combines TRBV13 with TRBJ1-2; D ambiguous. Per germline, CDR1 PRHDT and CDR2 FYEKMQ (reference sequence). V lost 5 bases, J lost 10 bases, and 11 bases lay in between. CDR3 size: 11 residues. DNA of the CDR3: TGTGCCAGCAGCCTCTCCTACTACTACACCTTC. Translated, it gives CASSLSYYYTF.

The chain joins TRBV19 to TRBJ2-4; D may correspond to TRBD1 or TRBD2 (5 bases each). V lost 3 bases and J lost 1, with 10 bases in between. The CDR3 runs 15 residues. Germline values: CDR1 LNHDA, CDR2 SQIVND (reference sequence). The CDR3 here is CASSMGRSAKNIQYF. CDR3 coding DNA: TGTGCCAGTAGTATGGGACGTTCGGCCAAAAACATTCAGTACTTC.

The rearrangement links TRBV9 to TRBJ2-2; TRBD1 agrees at 7 bases. Trimming took 4 bases from V and 6 from J; bases not matched to a gene: 6. The CDR3 sequence is 14 residues long. CDR1 and CDR2 from the germline V gene are SGDLS and YYNGEE. DNA for the CDR3: TGTGCCAGCAGCCCAAGGACAGGCGCCGGGGAGCTGTTTTTT. It codes for CASSPRTGAGELFF.

The chain has TRBV27 and TRBJ1-1; D gene uncertain. Per germline, CDR1 MNHEY and CDR2 SMNVEV (reference sequence). The ends were cut back, 3 bases at V and 5 bases at J, with 13 bases in the middle. There are 14 residues in the CDR3. CDR3 loop: CASSFFAHPTEAFF. CDR3 in DNA: TGTGCCAGCAGTTTTTTCGCCCACCCGACTGAAGCTTTCTTT.

V is TRBV29-1 and J is TRBJ2-7; TRBD2 aligns across 13 bases. Germline V CDR1 and CDR2: SQVTM, ANQGSEA. This CDR3 is built from 18 residues. The V and J ends lost 8 bases and 0 bases, in that order; junction bases with no gene match: 16. The CDR3: CSPNLNLRTSGSSYEQYF. DNA for the CDR3: TGCAGCCCCAACCTCAACCTTAGGACTAGCGGGAGCTCCTACGAGCAGTACTTC.

This clone appeared a single time. The chain uses TRBV9 and TRBJ2-5; D uncertain. Germline loops: CDR1 SGDLS, CDR2 YYNGEE. Deletions cut 0 bases from V and 2 bases from J, with 11 bases between. This CDR3 region has 15 residues. The CDR3 is CASSVVGQRQETQYF. Here the CDR3 DNA reads TGTGCCAGCAGCGTAGTCGGTCAGAGACAAGAGACCCAGTACTTC.